The TCR beta chain under discussion was sequenced for a study of sequential checkpoint blockade in melanoma. Trimming removed 5 bases at V and 4 bases at J, with 11 bases between. From germline, CDR1 is MNHGY and CDR2 SAAAGT. This CDR3 has 13 residues. Specified treatment: randomized to nivolumab then ipilimumab (arm A) or the reverse (arm B). Repertoires were generated with immunoSEQ multiplex PCR, while TCRdb's copy carries only in-frame clones and drops some. The profile shows 9,500 to 15,000 clones, about 26% of them singletons. This sample comprised tumor tissue (inferred from file names), obtained from a patient given nivolumab and ipilimumab in sequence. This TCR was sampled from a human donor with melanoma. The J gene is TRBJ2-5, the V gene TRBV6-8; D is undetermined. The CDR3 bases are TGTGCCAGCAGTGGCAGATACTTAGAGACCCAGTACTTC. Translated, it gives CASSGRYLETQYF.